This TCR beta chain was observed in a study of T cell clusters in autoimmune cytopenias. TRB rearrangements were amplified by touch-down multiplex PCR with mixed TRB-A/B primers. Reprocessing the multiplex PCR reads, TCRdb reports a single entry for every CDR3 protein and omits DNA. Its listing shows some 11,000 distinct CDR3 sequences. Approximately 36,000 genome equivalents of blood DNA were amplified for TRB. Germline loops: CDR1 SGHTA, CDR2 FQGTGA. The CDR3 covers 13 residues. These data were likewise used in another study, on T cell repertoires in aging, cancer and after chemotherapy.

Input material: peripheral blood. This TCR was sampled from a human donor in good health. The chain carries TRBV7-3 and TRBJ2-3; TCRdb selects TRBD1, and the lack of DNA leaves this call unchecked. The CDR3 sequence: CASSSQGGSTQYF.